What follows is one TCR beta chain and its context. This clone was observed a single time. The antigen this receptor binds is unknown. The record has no base qualities; no much larger clone is one base away. TCRbeta CDR3 regions were amplified from genomic DNA using the immunoSEQ Assay, a bias-controlled multiplex PCR. Under the source paper's analysis protocol: Nucleated cell counts per sample were estimated from amplification of reference gene primers within the assay. To quantify the absolute abundance of each unique TCRbeta CDR3 rearrangement, sequence reads were collapsed and filtered. For each sample, productive Simpson clonality was calculated by taking the square root of Simpson's diversity index across productive rearrangements. As stored in TCRdb, this immuneACCESS dataset retains in-frame rearrangements with V and J assigned. A fraction of the clones does not appear; measured against another copy, unresolved V genes explain less than half of the discrepancy, and the remainder lacks a known reason. From that table come the V and J calls and clone size; the DNA was used to work out D and trimming. This sample has roughly 250,000 clones in its table, and around nine tenths of those were observed once. About 1.5% of the sample goes to the ten largest clones.

Trimming at the junction amounts to 6 bases on V and 2 bases on J, and the germline ends lie 10 bases apart. Reading the germline V gene gives CDR1 ENHRY and CDR2 SYGVKD. Measured from the cysteine to the phenylalanine, the CDR3 is 13 residues long. This entry keeps only the CDR3 DNA: 39 bases, framed from base 1. Enrolling through a virtual design, the prospective study's participants ranged in age from roughly 18 to 95 years and lived across roughly 23 United States geographic areas. To assign participants to cohorts, the prospective study relied on clinical history that participants themselves reported in a screening survey and a study questionnaire. Recovered participants in ImmuneRACE Cohort 3 were defined by two consecutive negative NP/OP PCR tests, clearance by a healthcare professional, or resolution of symptoms. Each participant in the prospective study had whole blood, serum and a nasopharyngeal or oropharyngeal swab collected by mobile phlebotomists. Additional blood draws and questionnaires over an approximately two-month period could optionally be provided by prospective study participants. Before DNA extraction, prospective study blood samples were shipped either frozen or at room temperature.

The sample is drawn from a study of blood T cell repertoires in COVID-19 (dated by TCRdb to 2020 to 2021). Some background on the complete study: Collaborator samples came from the United States, Italy and Spain and covered acute and convalescent phases of COVID-19. The material from the prospective study consisted of cDNA or gDNA derived from T cells, B-cell-depleted T cells, or PBMCs. Deeply sampled blood TCRbeta repertoires from subjects exposed to, actively infected with, or recovered from COVID-19 were included in the dataset. The repertoires were made available in a free public database intended to serve as a resource for research on the immune response to SARS-CoV-2. Samples came from the ongoing ImmuneRACE study (first 160 participants) plus 1,254 subjects from 6 global collaborators. Nearly every sample came with metadata listing a de-identified subject ID, COVID-19 status, age in years and sex. Where available, HLA class I and class II types were obtained from metadata supplied by the sample provider rather than from assay-based typing. What the study reported, not specific to this receptor: The amount of clinical and demographic metadata varied by source and participant and was provided uncurated.

This clonotype originated in a woman in her 50s who had recovered from COVID-19. Recombination joined TRBV10-3 with TRBJ2-5, with a weak D call of TRBD1 (6 bases match). Material for sequencing was PBMCs or T cells enriched from blood (not recorded which). CDR3 loop: CAIREDRQETQYF. Read as DNA, the sequence is TGTGCCATCAGAGAGGACAGACAAGAGACCCAGTACTTC.